This T cell receptor (beta chain) was retrieved from a study of blood T cell repertoires in COVID-19. The table came from immunoSEQ multiplex PCR; TCRdb's copy has only in-frame clones and leaves some out. The repertoire holds about 340,000 clones, with roughly 90% as singletons. Germline loops: CDR1 LGHNA, CDR2 YSLEER. V lost 2 bases and J lost 0; bases outside the gene matches: 11. This CDR3 is 19 amino acids long. The sequence was collected from a woman aged 55-70 years with COVID-19, enrolled during active disease. The sequencing input was peripheral blood. This chain joins TRBV4-3 and TRBJ1-4; 8 nucleotides align to TRBD1. For the CDR3, the DNA is TGCGCCAGCAGCCAAACAGGGGGGACAGGTTCCTCAACTAATGAAAAACTGTTTTTT. Translation gives CASSQTGGTGSSTNEKLFF.